A single sample gave rise to the 21 T cell receptor beta chains below, sequenced in a study of T cells in tuberculosis. The method was immunoSEQ multiplex PCR; TCRdb's version includes in-frame clones alone and lacks a portion of them. The table has 60,000 or so clones, under 90% seen once. Cells were sorted from thawed PBMC rested overnight and stained with GMM-loaded CD1B tetramer, viability dye and anti-CD3. C32 glucose monomycolate from Rhodococcus equi was loaded onto the CD1B tetramers. The specimen was CD1b-GMM tetramer-negative cells sorted from PBMCs. The receptors were gathered from an adult woman with latent tuberculosis.

This clone has only one observation. The chain is built from TRBV10-2 and TRBJ1-3; D gene uncertain. Germline assignment: CDR1 WSHSY and CDR2 SAAADI. This CDR3 comprises 14 residues. Trimming removed 0 bases from V and 4 bases from J, with 7 bases in between. The CDR3 sequence: CASSESGRGNTIYF. CDR3 bases: TGCGCCAGCAGTGAGTCGGGCAGGGGAAACACCATATATTTT.

The chain is built from TRBV10-2 and TRBJ2-1; 10 bases are shared with TRBD2. V dropped 6 bases and J dropped 9; count of bases not matched to a gene: 5. Germline lookup yields CDR1 WSHSY and CDR2 SAAADI. The CDR3 sequence is 13 residues long. Here the CDR3 DNA reads TGCGCCAGCAGAGGACTAGCGGCGGGTGAGCAGTTCTTC. This sequence encodes CASRGLAAGEQFF.

V gene TRBV7-9 combines with J gene TRBJ1-2; 11 bases are shared with TRBD1. The germline V gene has CDR1 SEHNR and CDR2 FQNEAQ (reference sequence). This CDR3 is 14 amino acids long. Trimming took 4 bases from V and 4 from J; bases not matched to a gene: 2. The CDR3 region has the DNA TGTGCCAGCAGCTACGGACAGGGGGCCTATGGCTACACCTTC. This encodes CASSYGQGAYGYTF.

This chain uses TRBV5-1 with TRBJ2-3; 8 nucleotides align to TRBD2. CDR1 is SGHRS, CDR2 YFSETQ, per germline. The CDR3 consists of 18 residues. The V and J ends lost 3 bases and 2 bases, in that order; junction bases with no gene match: 14. The CDR3 loop is CASSSDPPGLVYTDTQYF. The CDR3 DNA sequence: TGCGCCAGCAGCTCGGACCCACCGGGACTAGTGTACACAGATACGCAGTATTTT. The full variable domain, with the rest looked up from reference TRBV5-1 and TRBJ2-3, is KAGVTQTPRYLIKTRGQQVTLSCSPISGHRSVSWYQQTPGQGLQFLFEYFSETQRNKGNFPGRFSGRQFSNSRSEMNVSTLELGDSALYLCASSSDPPGLVYTDTQYFGPGTRLTVL.

The rearrangement joins TRBV29-1 to TRBJ2-7, with D possibly matching TRBD2 (5 bases). With 1 base removed from V and 5 bases from J, the gap between germline ends came to 9 bases. Per the germline V gene, CDR1 is SQVTM and CDR2 is ANQGSEA. The CDR3 is made up of 12 amino acids. This chain's CDR3 is CSVEVSGNEQYF. The CDR3 nucleotides are TGCAGCGTTGAAGTTTCGGGAAACGAGCAGTACTTC.

The V call is TRBV2, the J call TRBJ2-2, with 9 bases that match TRBD1. Germline values: CDR1 SNHLY, CDR2 FYNNEI. The CDR3 length is 16 residues. Losses at the gene ends were 6 bases for V and 3 bases for J; bases not matched to a gene: 8. For the CDR3, the DNA is TGTGCCAGCAGGAGGGGACAGGGTGAATACACCGGGGAGCTGTTTTTT. This encodes CASRRGQGEYTGELFF.

The chain has TRBV7-2 and TRBJ2-5; D is perhaps TRBD1 (5 bases). The J call could be wrong; TRBJ2-7 is a better fit for the DNA end. Germline V gene sequence: CDR1 SGHTA, CDR2 FQGNSA. The CDR3 has 13 amino acids. The CDR3: CASSSRRAYEQYF. CDR3 coding DNA: TGTGCCAGCAGCTCCCGCAGGGCCTACGAGCAGTACTTC.

The V and J genes are TRBV27 and TRBJ1-1, with D unclear. The CDR3 contains 13 residues. In germline, CDR1 is MNHEY, CDR2 SMNVEV (reference sequence). Trimming took off 3 bases at V and 3 bases at J, with 8 bases between the two ends. Written as DNA, the CDR3 is TGTGCCAGCAGTTTGGCACCTTACACTGAAGCTTTCTTT. Translating gives CASSLAPYTEAFF.

This clone was counted once. CDR3 DNA: TGTGCCAGCAGTCGGACAGGGGCCTCTGGGGCCAACGTCCTGACTTTC. This translates into CASSRTGASGANVLTF. V usage is TRBV27 and J usage is TRBJ2-6; 9 bases are shared with TRBD1. Per the germline V gene, CDR1 is MNHEY and CDR2 is SMNVEV (reference sequence). The CDR3 runs 16 residues. The V segment lost 5 bases and the J segment 0 bases; nucleotides outside the gene matches: 2.

The count of this clone is one. The chain employs TRBV11-3 and TRBJ2-1, with 7 bases aligning to TRBD2. J was trimmed by 7 bases and V by 6 bases; bases with no gene match: 9. CDR3 length: 14 residues. Germline lookup yields CDR1 SGHNT and CDR2 YENEEA. The CDR3 DNA reads as TGTGCCAGCAGGGAGCCGGGGGGTCAGAATGAGCAGTTCTTC. It encodes CASREPGGQNEQFF.

This chain connects TRBV28 to TRBJ2-7; 9 bases match TRBD2. The CDR3 has 15 amino acids. Germline V lookup: CDR1 MDHEN, CDR2 SYDVKM. Trimming removed 6 bases from V and 2 bases from J; junction bases left unmatched: 8. The CDR3 here is CASRWAGGSAYEQYF. CDR3 sequence (DNA): TGTGCCAGCAGGTGGGCGGGGGGGTCTGCCTACGAGCAGTACTTC.

The rearrangement joins TRBV28 to TRBJ2-2, with D hard to call. V lost 4 bases, J lost 4 bases, and 10 bases lay in between. This CDR3 is 14 amino acids long. The germline V gene encodes CDR1 MDHEN and CDR2 SYDVKM. The CDR3 nucleotides are TGTGCCAGCAGTTGGCCCTTCAGCACCGGGGAGCTGTTTTTT. Amino acids: CASSWPFSTGELFF.

The chain uses TRBV7-2 and TRBJ2-7; perhaps TRBD1 as D (6 bases). This CDR3 region has 13 residues. V gave up 1 base and J gave up 6 bases, with 10 bases separating them. The germline V gene encodes CDR1 SGHTA and CDR2 FQGNSA. The CDR3 spells CASSLVQGSEQYF. The CDR3 DNA sequence: TGTGCCAGCAGCTTAGTCCAGGGGTCCGAGCAGTACTTC.

CDR3 in amino acids: CASSLDLSGQAKAFF. DNA of the CDR3: TGTGCCAGCAGCTTAGATTTGAGTGGACAGGCTAAGGCTTTCTTT. The V gene is TRBV11-2, the J gene TRBJ1-1; 7 nucleotides line up with TRBD1. Germline V lookup: CDR1 SGHAT, CDR2 FQNNGV. V shed 0 bases and J 11 bases; nucleotides not matched to a gene: 12. The CDR3 contains 15 residues.

The CDR3 reads CASTPQVTSYEQYF. The CDR3 coding sequence is TGCGCCAGCACCCCTCAGGTCACCTCCTACGAGCAGTACTTC. The chain recombines TRBV5-1 with TRBJ2-7, with unresolved D. The CDR3 spans 14 residues. Trimming removed 6 bases at V and 0 bases at J, with 13 bases between. Per germline, CDR1 SGHRS and CDR2 YFSETQ.

V usage is TRBV19 and J usage is TRBJ1-2; 7 bases fit TRBD1. CDR1 is LNHDA and CDR2 is SQIVND in the germline V gene (reference sequence). The CDR3 sequence is 13 residues long. V gave up 9 bases and J gave up 8 bases; unmatched junction bases: 12. The CDR3 region is CASTDRPSGGYTF. In nucleotides, the CDR3 is TGTGCCAGCACGGACAGGCCCTCGGGGGGCTACACCTTC.

Concerning this clone itself: An end of the junction does not agree with germline; a read error may underlie this. Other DNA sequences within the sample encode an identical CDR3. The J gene is TRBJ1-6, the V gene TRBV6-5; D call uncertain. The length of the CDR3 is 14 residues. The germline CDR1 and CDR2 sequences are MNHEY and SVGAGI. Written as DNA, the CDR3 is TGTGCCAGCAGTTACCGTAACAGTCATTCCCCCCTCCACTTT. Translating it yields CASSYRNSHSPLHF.

The chain carries TRBV19 and TRBJ1-5; 10 bases map to TRBD1. V shed 2 bases and J 0 bases; nucleotides not matched to a gene: 7. Germline V gives CDR1 LNHDA, CDR2 SQIVND (reference sequence). The CDR3 sequence is 18 residues long. CDR3 nucleotides: TGTGCCAGTAGTATAAGGGACAGGGGTGCTAATAGCAATCAGCCCCAGCATTTT. It is translated as CASSIRDRGANSNQPQHF.

This chain uses TRBV5-6 with TRBJ2-1; D possibly corresponds to TRBD1 (6 bases). CDR1 is SGHDT, CDR2 YYEEEE, per germline. V lost 0 bases to trimming and J lost 6 bases, with 10 bases between them. This CDR3 has 14 amino acids. This chain's CDR3 is CASSLGAGVNEQFF. For the CDR3, the DNA is TGTGCCAGCAGCTTGGGGGCAGGGGTCAATGAGCAGTTCTTC.

This chain links TRBV5-1 with TRBJ1-4; D is perhaps TRBD1 (6 bases). The CDR3 covers 16 residues. The germline V gene has CDR1 SGHRS and CDR2 YFSETQ. V gave up 0 bases and J gave up 5 bases, with 14 bases separating them. The CDR3 region has the DNA TGCGCCAGCAGCTTGGCCCCTCTGCAGGGGAATGAAAAACTGTTTTTT. Translation: CASSLAPLQGNEKLFF. Drawing the rest from reference TRBV5-1 and TRBJ1-4, the complete variable domain is KAGVTQTPRYLIKTRGQQVTLSCSPISGHRSVSWYQQTPGQGLQFLFEYFSETQRNKGNFPGRFSGRQFSNSRSEMNVSTLELGDSALYLCASSLAPLQGNEKLFFGSGTQLSVL.

V gene TRBV11-2 combines with J gene TRBJ2-1, with 8 bases matching TRBD2. CDR3 length equals 14 residues. CDR1 is SGHAT and CDR2 is FQNNGV in the germline V gene. V trimming: 3 bases; J trimming: 9 bases; junction bases outside the gene matches: 7. The CDR3 bases are TGTGCCAGCAGCTTCGTTGGGGCGGGGGGTGAGCAGTTCTTC. The encoded protein is CASSFVGAGGEQFF.